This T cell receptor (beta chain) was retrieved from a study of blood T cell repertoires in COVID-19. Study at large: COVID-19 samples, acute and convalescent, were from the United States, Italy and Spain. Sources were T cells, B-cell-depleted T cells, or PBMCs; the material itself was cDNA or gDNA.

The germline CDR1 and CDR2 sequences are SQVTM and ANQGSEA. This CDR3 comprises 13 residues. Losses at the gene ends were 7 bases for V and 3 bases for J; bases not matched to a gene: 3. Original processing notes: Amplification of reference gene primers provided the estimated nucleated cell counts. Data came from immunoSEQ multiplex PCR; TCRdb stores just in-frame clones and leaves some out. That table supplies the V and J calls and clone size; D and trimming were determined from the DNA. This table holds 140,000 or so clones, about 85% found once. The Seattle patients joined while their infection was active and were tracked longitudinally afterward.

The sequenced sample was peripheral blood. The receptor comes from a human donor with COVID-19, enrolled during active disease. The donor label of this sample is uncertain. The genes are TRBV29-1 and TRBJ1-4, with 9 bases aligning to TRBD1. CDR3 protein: CSARTGANEKLFF. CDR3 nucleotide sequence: TGCAGCGCCAGGACAGGGGCTAATGAAAAACTGTTTTTT. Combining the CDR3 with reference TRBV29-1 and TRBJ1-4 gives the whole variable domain SAVISQKPSRDICQRGTSLTIQCQVDSQVTMMFWYRQQPGQSLTLIATANQGSEATYESGFVIDKFPISRPNLTFSTLTVSNMSPEDSSIYLCSARTGANEKLFFGSGTQLSVL.